This T cell receptor (beta chain) was obtained from a study of graft-versus-host responses after intestinal transplantation. Overall study context: Transplantation in recipients was multivisceral, liver-intestinal, or isolated intestinal. Every transplant recipient was induced with anti-thymocyte globulin, then maintained on tacrolimus and steroids for 2 to 4 years. The study's findings and limits: Association was observed between peak circulating GvH clone levels and early post-transplant HvG declines. GvH clones were identified in recipient marrow, with some first appearing in ileum or blood.

Germline V gene lookup returns CDR1 MNHEY and CDR2 SVGAGI. Germline trimming cut 5 bases from V and 10 bases from J; bases unmatched to any gene: 5. The CDR3 runs 13 residues. Worth noting for this clone: What it recognizes is unknown.

Assay used: immunoSEQ multiplex PCR; TCRdb lists only in-frame clones, some missing. The data hold tens of thousands of clones, with roughly 93% observed a single time. The source of this sequence is a human donor who was the organ donor for an intestinal transplant. The sequenced sample was unstimulated CD4+ T cells sorted from spleen or lymph node cells, obtained before transplant. The chain links TRBV6-5 to TRBJ1-6; TRBD1 matches 7 bases. CDR3 nucleotides: TGTGCCAGCAGTGAAGGGGGCAAGTCACCCCTCCACTTT. Residues: CASSEGGKSPLHF.